The 30 T cell receptor beta chains in this list originate from one sample, sequenced in a study of OX40 agonist ivuxolimab in advanced cancers. The repertoire was sequenced with immunoSEQ multiplex PCR; TCRdb's copy has only in-frame clones and lacks some. Found here are 60,000 to 65,000 clones, approximately 80% of them singletons; the top ten hold approximately 0.75%. The material was CD4+ or CD8+ T cells sorted from blood, obtained in a trial of the OX40 agonist ivuxolimab. The receptors originated from an adult with an advanced solid tumor such as melanoma, head and neck, liver or kidney cancer.

The rearrangement uses TRBV28 and TRBJ1-2; 9 bases map to TRBD1. The J segment lost 3 bases and the V segment lost 5 bases, leaving 4 bases of the junction unmatched. CDR3 length: 14 amino acids. Germline V gene sequence: CDR1 MDHEN, CDR2 SYDVKM. The DNA for the CDR3 is TGTGCCAGCAGTACCGACAGGGGGGACTATGGCTACACCTTC. Protein: CASSTDRGDYGYTF.

The chain joins TRBV5-1 to TRBJ2-1; D remains ambiguous. The CDR3 loop spans 16 amino acids. The ends were cut back, 4 bases at V and 0 bases at J, with 14 bases in the middle. Germline CDR1 is SGHRS and CDR2 is YFSETQ. CDR3 in amino acids: CASSGAYQLSYNEQFF. DNA for the CDR3: TGCGCCAGCAGCGGAGCCTATCAGCTCTCCTACAATGAGCAGTTCTTC.

The rearrangement joins TRBV11-2 to TRBJ2-7; D may correspond to TRBD1 or TRBD2 (5 bases each). This CDR3 has 15 amino acids. Trimming shortened V by 0 bases and J by 3 bases, and 12 bases separated the two germline ends. CDR1 and CDR2 (germline): SGHAT, FQNNGV. The CDR3 here is CASSLDLGRGYEQYF. CDR3 in DNA: TGTGCCAGCAGCTTAGATCTGGGACGGGGCTACGAGCAGTACTTC.

This clone was detected only a few times. The chain uses TRBV30 and TRBJ1-1; D is possibly TRBD1 (6 bases). The germline CDR1 and CDR2 sequences are GTSNPN and SVGIG (reference sequence). This CDR3 spans 11 amino acids. The V and J ends lost 8 bases and 5 bases respectively, with 12 bases between them. This CDR3 is CARNRVTEAFF. CDR3 DNA sequence: TGTGCCCGAAACAGGGTTACTGAAGCTTTCTTT.

The J gene is TRBJ1-2, the V gene TRBV5-1; the D gene is possibly TRBD1 (5 bases). The CDR3 spans 13 residues. V lost 5 bases to trimming and J lost 6 bases, with 14 bases between them. Germline V gene lookup returns CDR1 SGHRS and CDR2 YFSETQ. In DNA, the CDR3 is TGCGCCAGCAGACTAGGGACGGACGATGGCTACACCTTC. It encodes CASRLGTDDGYTF.

The chain links TRBV5-1 to TRBJ2-2; a weak D match, TRBD2 (5 bases). The CDR3 sequence is 15 residues long. Per the germline V gene, CDR1 is SGHRS and CDR2 is YFSETQ. With 5 bases removed from V and 0 bases from J, the gap between germline ends came to 11 bases. The CDR3 DNA is TGCGCCAGCAGGGTAGCGACCGCGAACACCGGGGAGCTGTTTTTT. This codes for CASRVATANTGELFF.

The chain links TRBV5-4 to TRBJ1-1; maybe TRBD1 (6 bases). The CDR3 totals 13 residues. Trimming removed 4 bases at V and 10 bases at J, with 17 bases between. Per germline, CDR1 SGHNT and CDR2 YYREEE (reference sequence). As DNA, the CDR3 is TGTGCCAGCAGCCTCAGGGGCCTCCAGAGAGCTTTCTTT. Residues: CASSLRGLQRAFF.

The chain uses TRBV5-1 and TRBJ2-1; the match to TRBD2 covers 9 bases. Per germline, CDR1 SGHRS and CDR2 YFSETQ. The CDR3 totals 17 residues. The junction had 15 bases not matched to a gene; V was cut back by 4 bases and J by 7 bases. CDR3 in DNA: TGCGCCAGCAGCCCCTTCCCCCCGGGTAGCGGGAGTAATGAGCAGTTCTTC. The encoded protein is CASSPFPPGSGSNEQFF.

The chain has TRBV7-9 and TRBJ1-1, with TRBD1 identical over 7 bases. Germline trimming cut 4 bases from V and 4 bases from J; bases unmatched to any gene: 3. The CDR3 contains 13 residues. CDR1 SEHNR and CDR2 FQNEAQ come from the germline V gene (reference sequence). CDR3 nucleotide sequence: TGTGCCAGCAGCTATAACAGGGGCACTGAAGCTTTCTTT. Its translation: CASSYNRGTEAFF. The variable domain in full, completed from reference TRBV7-9 and TRBJ1-1, reads DTGVSQNPRHKITKRGQNVTFRCDPISEHNRLYWYRQTLGQGPEFLTYFQNEAQLEKSRLLSDRFSAERPKGSFSTLEIQRTEQGDSAMYLCASSYNRGTEAFFGQGTRLTVV.

Worth noting for this clone: The DNA is omitted, as the CDR3 cannot be located on it reliably, and the CDR3 follows TCRdb's listing. The chain has TRBV7-3 and TRBJ1-2; whether TRBD1, the table's D call, matches the DNA was not checked. A total of 14 residues make up the CDR3, ends included. The germline gives CDR1 SGHTA, CDR2 FQGTGA. CDR3 protein: CASSLNVGQGTHTF.

The rearrangement links TRBV7-2 to TRBJ2-7; the match to TRBD2 covers 10 bases. The CDR3 runs 16 residues. Germline V gene sequence: CDR1 SGHTA, CDR2 FQGNSA. V lost 5 bases to trimming and J lost 4 bases; unmatched junction nucleotides: 11. The CDR3 loop is CASSIAASGGIYEQYF. CDR3 nucleotide sequence: TGTGCCAGCAGCATCGCAGCTAGCGGGGGCATATACGAGCAGTACTTC.

CDR3 loop: CASSPGSALSNTGELFF. CDR3 DNA sequence: TGTGCCAGCAGCCCGGGGTCGGCCCTCTCGAACACCGGGGAGCTGTTTTTT. V and J are TRBV11-3 and TRBJ2-2; D is perhaps TRBD2 (5 bases). This CDR3 spans 17 amino acids. CDR1 and CDR2 from the germline V gene are SGHNT and YENEEA. Trimming cost V 5 bases and J 0 bases, with 16 bases left between them. Drawing the rest from reference TRBV11-3 and TRBJ2-2, the complete variable domain is EAGVVQSPRYKIIEKKQPVAFWCNPISGHNTLYWYLQNLGQGPELLIRYENEEAVDDSQLPKDRFSAERLKGVDSTLKIQPAELGDSAVYLCASSPGSALSNTGELFFGEGSRLTVL.

This clone was counted a single time. V gene TRBV6-1 combines with J gene TRBJ2-7; the D is unclear. Germline V lookup: CDR1 MNHNS, CDR2 SASEGT. V was cut by 4 bases and J by 3 bases, with 10 bases left in between. The CDR3 is 13 amino acids. CDR3 sequence (DNA): TGTGCCAGCAGTGTCCCCGGGCTCTACGAGCAGTACTTC. Translating it yields CASSVPGLYEQYF.

The V call is TRBV11-3, the J call TRBJ2-1; 10 bases map to TRBD2. This CDR3 spans 14 amino acids. The junction had 7 bases not matched to a gene; V was cut back by 9 bases and J by 5 bases. Germline lookup yields CDR1 SGHNT and CDR2 YENEEA. As DNA, the CDR3 is TGTGCCAGTTCCGGGACTAGCGTTAACAATGAGCAGTTCTTC. Amino acids: CASSGTSVNNEQFF.

This clone was seen once. This rearrangement joins TRBV5-4 to TRBJ2-3, with TRBD2 matching 7 bases. The CDR3 totals 16 residues. Germline values: CDR1 SGHNT, CDR2 YYREEE (reference sequence). V lost 6 bases to trimming and J lost 1 base; unmatched junction nucleotides: 11. The CDR3 reads CASIRRGGSGTDTQYF. For the CDR3, the DNA is TGTGCCAGCATTCGGAGGGGCGGGAGCGGCACAGATACGCAGTATTTT.

V gene TRBV7-2 combines with J gene TRBJ2-2; 8 bases are shared with TRBD1. CDR1 SGHTA and CDR2 FQGNSA come from the germline V gene. CDR3 length: 15 residues. The V gene end was trimmed by 5 bases and the J gene end by 5 bases; junction bases not matched to a gene: 7. CDR3 in DNA: TGTGCCAGCAGCGTCGACAGGGGAAAGACCGGGGAGCTGTTTTTT. Amino acid sequence: CASSVDRGKTGELFF.

The chain joins TRBV5-4 to TRBJ1-2, with 9 bases that match TRBD1. The CDR3 sequence is 15 residues long. V was pared by 4 bases and J by 8 bases, with 12 bases of the junction left unmatched. Germline V gives CDR1 SGHNT, CDR2 YYREEE (reference sequence). This chain's CDR3 is CASSGGDRVGVGYTF. The CDR3 DNA follows: TGTGCCAGCAGCGGAGGGGACAGGGTCGGAGTCGGCTACACCTTC.

This clone was seen once. V is TRBV25-1 and J is TRBJ1-4; D gene ambiguous. Trimming pared 1 base from V and 0 bases from J, leaving 9 bases between. This CDR3 is 16 amino acids long. CDR1 and CDR2 from the germline V gene are MGHDK and SYGVNS. CDR3 nucleotide sequence: TGTGCCAGCAGTGAATTGACGTCTGCAACTAATGAAAAACTGTTTTTT. This translates into CASSELTSATNEKLFF.

The chain joins TRBV21-1 to TRBJ1-6. TRBV21-1 is marked as a pseudogene. The CDR3 runs to 18 residues. The CDR3 nucleotides read TGTGCCAGCAGCAAAGTTATACAGGGAGGCTCCTATAATTCACCCCTCCACTTT. Translation: CASSKVIQGGSYNSPLHF.

The chain links TRBV5-1 to TRBJ1-5; D gene uncertain. The CDR3 has 15 residues. The germline CDR1 and CDR2 sequences are SGHRS and YFSETQ. V was clipped by 0 bases and J by 2 bases, with 9 bases between them. The CDR3 DNA is TGCGCCAGCAGCTTGGGGGTGGACCGCAATCAGCCCCAGCATTTT. Protein product: CASSLGVDRNQPQHF.

This clone has more than one count but fewer than ten. V is TRBV5-5 and J is TRBJ1-6, with D unclear. Trimming left V 4 bases short and J 7 bases short, with 9 bases between. This CDR3 has 13 residues. Germline assignment: CDR1 SGHKS and CDR2 YYEKEE (reference sequence). The CDR3, as DNA: TGTGCCAGCAGCCTAGTAGGCAATTCACCCCTCCACTTT. Its translation is CASSLVGNSPLHF.

The chain uses TRBV4-1 and TRBJ2-7; 8 bases match TRBD1. V was clipped by 2 bases and J by 3 bases; unmatched bases: 3. The CDR3 extends over 14 amino acids. Germline V gene sequence: CDR1 MGHRA, CDR2 YSYEKL. CDR3 DNA: TGCGCCAGCAGCCAATCGACAGGGGTCTACGAGCAGTACTTC. Translation gives CASSQSTGVYEQYF.

This clone has a handful of counts. The chain employs TRBV7-2 and TRBJ2-1; no firm D call. Germline loops: CDR1 SGHTA, CDR2 FQGNSA. Trimming shortened V by 5 bases and J by 7 bases, and 9 bases separated the two germline ends. This CDR3 comprises 12 residues. CDR3 DNA sequence: TGTGCCAGCAGCCCACTGCGGAATGAGCAGTTCTTC. It translates to CASSPLRNEQFF.

The rearrangement uses TRBV5-1 and TRBJ2-7; 8 nucleotides align to TRBD1. This CDR3 region has 14 residues. The germline V gene encodes CDR1 SGHRS and CDR2 YFSETQ. Germline trimming cut 4 bases from V and 6 bases from J; bases unmatched to any gene: 9. CDR3 coding DNA: TGCGCCAGCAGCACGTCGACAGGGGAAGGCGAGCAGTACTTC. This translates into CASSTSTGEGEQYF.

The gene calls are TRBV2 and TRBJ1-2; 10 nucleotides agree with TRBD1. The CDR3 has 14 amino acids. The germline V gene has CDR1 SNHLY and CDR2 FYNNEI. The ends lost 4 bases at V and 4 bases at J; junction bases unmatched: 3. The CDR3 nucleotides read TGTGCCAGCAGTGCGGGACAGGGGCTCTATGGCTACACCTTC. Amino acid sequence: CASSAGQGLYGYTF.

The rearrangement uses TRBV18 and TRBJ2-7, with D maybe TRBD2 (5 bases). The germline V gene encodes CDR1 KGHSH and CDR2 LQKENI. The CDR3 runs to 14 residues. The V and J ends lost 2 bases and 5 bases respectively, with 13 bases between them. The CDR3 protein is CASSPGLARHEQYF. CDR3 DNA sequence: TGTGCCAGCTCACCAGGGCTAGCAAGGCACGAGCAGTACTTC.

This chain links TRBV12-5 with TRBJ2-5; 11 positions match TRBD1. Germline V gene sequence: CDR1 LGHNT, CDR2 FRNRAP. The CDR3 runs to 15 residues. J lost 4 bases, V lost 7 bases, and 8 bases had no gene match. CDR3 nucleotide sequence: TGTGCTAGTGCCACGGGACAGGGGGTCGGAGAGACCCAGTACTTC. Translated, it gives CASATGQGVGETQYF.

This clone came up once. The rearrangement links TRBV11-2 to TRBJ1-5; no clear D gene. The CDR3 spans 15 residues. The germline gives CDR1 SGHAT, CDR2 FQNNGV. The ends were cut back, 6 bases at V and 2 bases at J, with 14 bases in the middle. CDR3 amino acids: CASSSLTGRNQPQHF. CDR3 sequence (DNA): TGTGCCAGCAGTTCCCTGACCGGGCGCAATCAGCCCCAGCATTTT.

The V gene is TRBV30, the J gene TRBJ1-2; 8 nucleotides agree with TRBD1. Per germline, CDR1 GTSNPN and CDR2 SVGIG (reference sequence). The CDR3 extends over 13 amino acids. V lost 4 bases to trimming and J lost 9 bases; unmatched junction nucleotides: 10. The CDR3 bases are TGTGCCTGGACAACCGGGACAGGAGATCGCTACACCTTC. As protein: CAWTTGTGDRYTF.

There are a few counts of this clone. The gene calls are TRBV5-1 and TRBJ1-1; the D is unclear. The V gene's germline CDR1 is SGHRS and CDR2 YFSETQ. V lost 5 bases and J lost 0, with 11 bases in between. The CDR3 contains 14 residues. CDR3 sequence reads: CASREGVMNTEAFF. The CDR3 DNA reads TGCGCCAGCAGAGAAGGAGTCATGAACACTGAAGCTTTCTTT.